The 21 T cell receptor beta chains listed next were all sequenced from one sample in a study of T-cell memory formation after mild COVID-19. TCRdb processed the 5' RACE reads anew with MiXCR; each CDR3 protein has one entry. The sample contains 350,000 to 500,000 distinct CDR3 sequences, 23% of which appear only once. The sequenced material came from PBMCs or a T cell subset sorted from them (not recorded which). All receptors come from an adult woman who had mild COVID-19 (a few samples of this study predate the infection). Cell type and time point are not known.

This clonotype was seen more than once but under ten times. The rearrangement links TRBV7-3 to TRBJ2-1, with D possibly being TRBD2 (7 bases). Trimming shortened V by 2 bases and J by 4 bases, and 12 bases separated the two germline ends. CDR3 size: 15 residues. Germline V gene sequence: CDR1 SGHTA, CDR2 FQGTGA. CDR3 in amino acids: CASSLEGGAYNEQFF. The CDR3 nucleotides read TGTGCCAGCAGCTTAGAAGGGGGGGCTTACAATGAGCAGTTCTTC.

The chain is built from TRBV12-3 or TRBV12-4 and TRBJ1-2; D remains ambiguous. This CDR3 is built from 15 residues. Trimming removed 0 bases from V and 9 bases from J, with 17 bases in between. CDR3 in amino acids: CASSLAEGLRSSYTF. CDR3 sequence (DNA): TGTGCCAGCAGTTTAGCGGAAGGCCTCCGAAGTAGCTACACCTTC.

CDR3 sequence (DNA): TGTGCCAGCAGCCAAACTAGCGGGAGATCCTACGAGCAGTACTTC. It codes for CASSQTSGRSYEQYF. V is TRBV3-1 and J is TRBJ2-7; TRBD2 matches 11 bases. J was trimmed by 1 base and V by 2 bases; bases with no gene match: 1. This CDR3 spans 15 amino acids. Germline V gene lookup returns CDR1 LGHDT and CDR2 YNNKEL (reference sequence).

This clonotype was observed a handful of times. The V and J genes are TRBV20-1 and TRBJ2-7, with D possibly TRBD2 on 5 matching bases. Trimming shortened V by 0 bases and J by 2 bases, and 11 bases separated the two germline ends. Germline CDR1 and CDR2: DFQATT and SNEGSKA (reference sequence). This CDR3 region has 14 residues. DNA for the CDR3: TGCAGTGCTAGAGATTCCCCACTAGCCTACGAGCAGTACTTC. Amino acids: CSARDSPLAYEQYF.

This clonotype came up a few times. The chain combines TRBV3-1 with TRBJ2-2; TRBD2 agrees at 8 bases. V lost 2 bases, J lost 0 bases, and 2 bases stayed unmatched. In germline, CDR1 is LGHDT, CDR2 YNNKEL (reference sequence). This CDR3 has 16 amino acids. The CDR3 region is CASSQFSGTNTGELFF. The DNA of the CDR3 is TGTGCCAGCAGCCAATTTAGCGGGACGAACACCGGGGAGCTGTTTTTT.

This clonotype has a handful of counts. The chain carries TRBV9 and TRBJ1-3; D not resolved. CDR3 length: 14 amino acids. CDR1 is SGDLS, CDR2 YYNGEE, per germline. V gave up 3 bases and J gave up 8 bases, with 15 bases separating them. CDR3 nucleotide sequence: TGTGCCAGCAGCGCAAGGACCACCGGCGACACCATATATTTT. Encoded protein: CASSARTTGDTIYF.

This clonotype was observed many times. This chain uses TRBV29-1 with TRBJ1-2; unclear D gene. The V end lost 3 bases, the J end lost 2 bases, and 4 bases lay between the germline ends. The CDR3 spans 11 residues. Germline CDR1 SQVTM, CDR2 ANQGSEA. The CDR3 DNA sequence: TGCAGCGTTGAGAAGAACTATGGCTACACCTTC. It yields the protein CSVEKNYGYTF.

The genes are TRBV7-2 and TRBJ2-2; 10 nucleotides agree with TRBD2. This CDR3 has 18 residues. J gave up 6 bases and V 5 bases, and 15 bases lay outside the gene matches. Germline CDR1 SGHTA, CDR2 FQGNSA. The CDR3 sequence is CASSTRASGSYRAGELFF. The DNA of the CDR3 is TGTGCCAGCAGCACCCGGGCTAGCGGGAGTTACAGGGCCGGGGAGCTGTTTTTT.

This clonotype appeared a few times. The V call is TRBV7-9, the J call TRBJ1-1; D uncertain. Germline assignment: CDR1 SEHNR and CDR2 FQNEAQ (reference sequence). Trimming removed 3 bases from V and 7 bases from J, with 12 bases in between. The CDR3 runs 13 residues. The CDR3 loop is CASSLIRPNEAFF. In DNA, the CDR3 is TGTGCCAGCAGCTTGATACGGCCCAATGAAGCTTTCTTT. The whole variable domain, remainder taken from reference TRBV7-9 and TRBJ1-1, is DTGVSQNPRHKITKRGQNVTFRCDPISEHNRLYWYRQTLGQGPEFLTYFQNEAQLEKSRLLSDRFSAERPKGSFSTLEIQRTEQGDSAMYLCASSLIRPNEAFFGQGTRLTVV.

This chain joins TRBV6-2 or TRBV6-3 and TRBJ2-3; 8 nucleotides align to TRBD2. Germline-derived CDR1 and CDR2 are MNHEY and SVGEGT. The CDR3 totals 15 residues. The J segment lost 1 base and the V segment lost 4 bases, leaving 4 bases of the junction unmatched. The CDR3 DNA reads TGTGCCAGCAGTTCTTTCGGGGGGGGCACAGATACGCAGTATTTT. It translates to CASSSFGGGTDTQYF.

There are a few counts of this clonotype. In nucleotides, the CDR3 is TGTGCCAGCAGTCAGAATGCCAGGGGGTCCGTGAACACTGAAGCTTTCTTT. Encoded protein: CASSQNARGSVNTEAFF. The V and J genes are TRBV6-2 or TRBV6-3 and TRBJ1-1; 7 bases map to TRBD1. From germline, CDR1 is MNHEY and CDR2 SVGEGT. The V gene end was trimmed by 5 bases and the J gene end by 0 bases; junction bases not matched to a gene: 12. This CDR3 comprises 17 residues.

At least ten counts were recorded for this clonotype. The J gene is TRBJ2-7, the V gene TRBV24-1; D is unclear. The CDR3 has 14 residues. Germline lookup yields CDR1 KGHDR and CDR2 SFDVKD. V lost 3 bases, J lost 2 bases, and 10 bases lay in between. CDR3 protein: CATSDRRSAYEQYF. The CDR3 nucleotides read TGTGCCACCAGTGATCGCCGATCGGCCTACGAGCAGTACTTC.

The chain is built from TRBV21-1 and TRBJ1-2. TRBV21-1 is deemed a pseudogene. There are 12 residues in the CDR3. This CDR3 reads CASSKRSATPDF. Written as DNA, the CDR3 is TGTGCCAGCAGCAAAAGGTCGGCGACTCCCGACTTC.

This chain uses TRBV7-9 with TRBJ1-2; no definite D call. The V gene's germline CDR1 is SEHNR and CDR2 FQNEAQ (reference sequence). The CDR3 covers 12 residues. With 3 bases removed from V and 7 bases from J, the gap between germline ends came to 9 bases. CDR3 protein: CASSLKDGGYTF. Here the CDR3 DNA reads TGTGCCAGCAGCTTGAAAGACGGTGGCTACACCTTC.

The V gene is TRBV5-6, the J gene TRBJ2-7, with D perhaps assigned TRBD1 or TRBD2 (6 bases each). Germline V gives CDR1 SGHDT, CDR2 YYEEEE. Deletions cut 2 bases from V and 4 bases from J, with 13 bases between. There are 14 residues in the CDR3. The CDR3: CASSFAPGAYEQYF. CDR3 coding DNA: TGTGCCAGCAGCTTTGCCCCGGGGGCATACGAGCAGTACTTC.

The rearrangement uses TRBV7-6 and TRBJ2-7; the match to TRBD1 covers 7 bases. V gave up 1 base and J gave up 4 bases; unmatched junction bases: 10. CDR1 SGHVS and CDR2 FNYEAQ come from the germline V gene. The CDR3 loop spans 16 amino acids. The CDR3 here is CASSLVGGDGKYEQYF. DNA for the CDR3: TGTGCCAGCAGCTTAGTAGGGGGCGACGGAAAATACGAGCAGTACTTC.

This clonotype was seen repeatedly, ten times or more. The chain has TRBV12-3 or TRBV12-4 and TRBJ2-3; TRBD1 might be the D (6 bases). V was clipped by 7 bases and J by 2 bases, with 13 bases between them. The length of the CDR3 is 14 residues. The CDR3 loop is CASTQQGPTDTQYF. For the CDR3, the DNA is TGTGCCAGCACCCAACAGGGTCCCACAGATACGCAGTATTTT.

The chain carries TRBV28 and TRBJ1-2; 7 bases line up with TRBD1. This CDR3 comprises 12 residues. V dropped 7 bases and J dropped 4; count of bases not matched to a gene: 3. Germline lookup yields CDR1 MDHEN and CDR2 SYDVKM. CDR3: CASTGQFYGYTF. CDR3 sequence (DNA): TGTGCCAGCACGGGACAGTTCTATGGCTACACCTTC.

The chain links TRBV2 to TRBJ1-6, with TRBD1 matching over 9 bases. Germline values: CDR1 SNHLY, CDR2 FYNNEI. CDR3 length: 16 amino acids. V lost 6 bases, J lost 1 base, and 4 bases stayed unmatched. CDR3 loop: CASREQGASYNSPLHF. The CDR3 DNA follows: TGTGCCAGCAGGGAACAGGGGGCGTCCTATAATTCACCCCTCCACTTT.

This clonotype was observed a few times. The chain uses TRBV5-6 and TRBJ2-1, with 9 nucleotides matching TRBD2. This CDR3 is built from 14 residues. Trimming cost V 2 bases and J 9 bases; bases outside gene matches: 6. Germline CDR1 and CDR2: SGHDT and YYEEEE. The chain's CDR3 is CASSLQREDGEQFF. As DNA, the CDR3 is TGTGCCAGCAGCTTACAGCGGGAGGACGGTGAGCAGTTCTTC.

This chain connects TRBV5-5 to TRBJ1-5, with a possible D match to TRBD1 (6 bases). This CDR3 is built from 15 residues. Looked up from germline, CDR1 is SGHKS and CDR2 is YYEKEE (reference sequence). V was clipped by 0 bases and J by 4 bases, with 11 bases between them. CDR3 sequence: CASSLELQGNQPQHF. The CDR3 bases are TGTGCCAGCAGCTTGGAGCTACAGGGAAATCAGCCCCAGCATTTT.